This TCR beta chain is from a study of blood T cell repertoires in COVID-19. Background on the study: The United States, Italy and Spain supplied acute and convalescent COVID-19 samples. In each case, the material was cDNA or gDNA derived from T cells, B-cell-depleted T cells, or PBMCs.

Per the germline V gene, CDR1 is SGHTS and CDR2 is YDEGEE. V dropped 9 bases and J dropped 1 base, with 10 bases sitting between them. The CDR3 is 12 residues long. As processed by the authors: Nucleated cell counts were estimated from reference gene primer amplification. TCRdb's table, derived via immunoSEQ multiplex PCR, lists solely in-frame clones and lacks some. Clone size and the V and J calls come from that table; the DNA yielded D and trimming. Of more than 95,000 clones in the sample, 65% to 85% were seen once. The sequencing sample was made of peripheral blood. The TCR sequence derives from a man older than 75 with active or convalescent COVID-19. The J gene is TRBJ1-1, the V gene TRBV5-8; D gene unclear. The CDR3 DNA is TGTGCCACCGCCAATAGGAACACTGAAGCTTTCTTT. Translation: CATANRNTEAFF.